Shown below are 32 T cell receptor beta chains from a single sample sequenced in a study of long-term antiretroviral therapy in people with HIV. Researchers report immunoSEQ v3.0 was run at survey level. The table came from immunoSEQ multiplex PCR; TCRdb's copy has only in-frame clones and leaves some out. The repertoire holds roughly 18,000 clones, with around 80% as singletons. Sequenced here: unsorted PBMCs, sampled 2.9 years after starting antiretroviral therapy. All receptors derive from a woman in her thirties with HIV.

This chain joins TRBV29-1 and TRBJ2-5, with 8 bases fitting TRBD2. The CDR3 contains 12 residues. V lost 4 bases, J lost 5 bases, and 3 bases stayed unmatched. Germline V gene lookup returns CDR1 SQVTM and CDR2 ANQGSEA. CDR3 in amino acids: CSVVPSGETQYF. The CDR3 DNA is TGCAGCGTTGTACCTAGCGGGGAGACCCAGTACTTC.

This chain uses TRBV19 with TRBJ1-5; TRBD1 agrees at 11 bases. Germline lookup yields CDR1 LNHDA and CDR2 SQIVND (reference sequence). The CDR3 length is 16 residues. V lost 5 bases, J lost 4 bases, and 7 bases stayed unmatched. In DNA, the CDR3 is TGTGCCAGTAGTTCTAAGGGGACAGGGGGTAATCAGCCCCAGCATTTT. It yields the protein CASSSKGTGGNQPQHF.

The V gene is TRBV7-2, the J gene TRBJ2-5; the match to TRBD2 covers 10 bases. The CDR3 runs to 16 residues. V lost 5 bases to trimming and J lost 5 bases; unmatched junction nucleotides: 11. Looked up from germline, CDR1 is SGHTA and CDR2 is FQGNSA. CDR3: CASSPGLAGGLETQYF. Written as DNA, the CDR3 is TGTGCCAGCAGCCCCGGGTTAGCGGGGGGTTTGGAGACCCAGTACTTC.

The chain has TRBV2 and TRBJ2-2; D ambiguous. This CDR3 is 16 amino acids long. The germline V gene encodes CDR1 SNHLY and CDR2 FYNNEI. Trimming pared 3 bases from V and 4 bases from J, leaving 15 bases between. In DNA form, the CDR3 reads TGTGCCAGCAGTGAGAGTGGCGTGGGCTTCACCGGGGAGCTGTTTTTT. Protein sequence: CASSESGVGFTGELFF.

The CDR3 sequence is CGSRTGNEKLFF. The CDR3 bases are TGTGGGTCCCGGACAGGGAATGAAAAACTGTTTTTT. V is TRBV27 and J is TRBJ1-4; 8 bases are a match to TRBD1. In germline, CDR1 is MNHEY, CDR2 SMNVEV (reference sequence). This CDR3 has 12 amino acids.

V gene TRBV7-8 combines with J gene TRBJ1-6; no clear D gene. The CDR3 covers 13 residues. Germline V CDR1 and CDR2: SGHVS, FQNEAQ. V lost 1 base and J 9 bases, leaving 7 bases between the germline ends. CDR3 protein: CASSLGVGSPLHF. The DNA for the CDR3 is TGTGCCAGCAGCTTAGGGGTGGGTTCACCCCTCCACTTT. Variable domain in full (rest from reference TRBV7-8 and TRBJ1-6): GAGVSQSPRYKVAKRGQDVALRCDPISGHVSLFWYQQALGQGPEFLTYFQNEAQLDKSGLPSDRFFAERPEGSVSTLKIQRTQQEDSAVYLCASSLGVGSPLHFGNGTRLTVT.

CDR3 nucleotide sequence: TGTGCCTGGAGTAGGAGGGCCGGAGAGACCCAGTACTTC. Protein: CAWSRRAGETQYF. This chain connects TRBV30 to TRBJ2-5; D might be TRBD2 (6 bases). The CDR3 length is 13 residues. V dropped 2 bases and J dropped 4 bases, with 11 bases sitting between them. The germline V gene has CDR1 GTSNPN and CDR2 SVGIG (reference sequence).

This clone was seen just once. The gene calls are TRBV5-1 and TRBJ2-7, with D perhaps TRBD1 (6 bases). CDR1 and CDR2 from the germline V gene are SGHRS and YFSETQ. V was shortened by 0 bases and J by 3 bases, with 10 bases between the two germline ends. The CDR3 loop spans 14 amino acids. The CDR3 bases are TGCGCCAGCAGCTTGGTAACAGGGATCTACGAGCAGTACTTC. Amino acids: CASSLVTGIYEQYF.

The V and J genes are TRBV2 and TRBJ2-6; tentative D call: TRBD1 (6 bases). The CDR3 loop spans 16 amino acids. V was trimmed by 8 bases and J by 2 bases, leaving 16 bases between them. Looked up from germline, CDR1 is SNHLY and CDR2 is FYNNEI. In nucleotides, the CDR3 is TGTGCCAGCCGCCTAATAACAGGGCCTGGGGCCAACGTCCTGACTTTC. It specifies CASRLITGPGANVLTF.

This clone showed up just a few times. The chain recombines TRBV19 with TRBJ1-6, with D uncertain. CDR3 size: 16 residues. Trimming took off 3 bases at V and 10 bases at J, with 19 bases between the two ends. CDR1 LNHDA and CDR2 SQIVND come from the germline V gene (reference sequence). This chain's CDR3 is CASSILPPTKESPLHF. The CDR3 coding sequence is TGTGCCAGTAGTATTCTTCCTCCGACAAAGGAATCACCCCTCCACTTT.

This clone occurred once. The gene calls are TRBV10-3 and TRBJ1-1, with D hard to call. Germline CDR1 is ENHRY and CDR2 is SYGVKD. V lost 0 bases to trimming and J lost 4 bases, with 3 bases between them. This CDR3 is 12 amino acids long. CDR3 protein: CAISESVTEAFF. CDR3 bases: TGTGCCATCAGTGAGTCAGTCACTGAAGCTTTCTTT.

V gene TRBV2 combines with J gene TRBJ1-2; tentatively, D is TRBD1 (6 bases). Per the germline V gene, CDR1 is SNHLY and CDR2 is FYNNEI. V lost 8 bases and J lost 4, with 20 bases in between. There are 15 residues in the CDR3. CDR3 amino acids: CASLKPEGVGYGYTF. The CDR3 DNA is TGTGCCAGCCTAAAACCGGAGGGGGTGGGCTATGGCTACACCTTC.

The chain joins TRBV9 to TRBJ1-2; D is possibly TRBD1 (6 bases). From germline, CDR1 is SGDLS and CDR2 YYNGEE. The V gene lost 3 bases and the J gene lost 8 bases, with 14 bases spanning the gap. The length of the CDR3 is 13 residues. The CDR3 coding sequence is TGTGCCAGCAGCGCCTCGGACAGACGCGGCTACACCTTC. Encoded protein: CASSASDRRGYTF.

V usage is TRBV4-2 and J usage is TRBJ2-1, with TRBD2 matching over 9 bases. The CDR3 is made up of 15 amino acids. V shed 1 base, J shed 5 bases, and the junction held 3 bases outside the gene matches. Germline CDR1 LGHNA, CDR2 YNFKEQ. The CDR3 protein is CASSQVSSGDNEQFF. The CDR3 DNA reads TGTGCCAGCAGCCAAGTTTCTAGCGGGGACAATGAGCAGTTCTTC.

The table lists this clone with a few counts. The chain recombines TRBV2 with TRBJ1-2, with 12 bases aligning to TRBD1. V lost 8 bases to trimming and J lost 4 bases; unmatched junction nucleotides: 14. Germline CDR1 is SNHLY and CDR2 is FYNNEI. The CDR3 has 17 residues. CDR3 sequence (DNA): TGTGCCAGCCTAAACACGGGACAGGGGGCGCGGGGCTATGGCTACACCTTC. It translates to CASLNTGQGARGYGYTF. The variable domain in full, completed from reference TRBV2 and TRBJ1-2, reads EPEVTQTPSHQVTQMGQEVILRCVPISNHLYFYWYRQILGQKVEFLVSFYNNEISEKSEIFDDQFSVERPDGSNFTLKIRSTKLEDSAMYFCASLNTGQGARGYGYTFGSGTRLTVV.

The chain uses TRBV10-3 and TRBJ1-1, with no clear D. CDR3 size: 14 residues. Trimming took off 2 bases at V and 1 base at J, with 8 bases between the two ends. Germline-derived CDR1 and CDR2 are ENHRY and SYGVKD. The CDR3 loop is CAISEPPANTEAFF. CDR3 sequence (DNA): TGTGCCATCAGTGAGCCCCCCGCGAACACTGAAGCTTTCTTT.

This chain links TRBV5-1 with TRBJ2-5; 7 bases fit TRBD1. The CDR3 runs 14 residues. Germline V gene data show CDR1 as SGHRS and CDR2 as YFSETQ. Trimming took 5 bases from V and 2 from J; bases not matched to a gene: 6. This CDR3 is CASSQQGVQETQYF. The CDR3 region has the DNA TGCGCCAGCAGTCAGCAGGGGGTGCAAGAGACCCAGTACTTC.

V and J are TRBV30 and TRBJ2-3; no firm D call. The CDR3 spans 13 residues. V gave up 0 bases and J gave up 4 bases, with 8 bases separating them. The germline V gene encodes CDR1 GTSNPN and CDR2 SVGIG (reference sequence). The CDR3 DNA follows: TGTGCCTGGAGTGTAAAGTGGGCAGATACGCAGTATTTT. It codes for CAWSVKWADTQYF.

The rearrangement joins TRBV11-2 to TRBJ2-1, with D perhaps assigned TRBD1 or TRBD2 (6 bases each). CDR3 length equals 16 residues. Germline V gene sequence: CDR1 SGHAT, CDR2 FQNNGV. Trimming took off 3 bases at V and 9 bases at J, with 21 bases between the two ends. The CDR3 DNA reads as TGTGCCAGCAGCTTGCCGCGGGACACCACTCGGGGTGAGCAGTTCTTC. It is translated as CASSLPRDTTRGEQFF.

The chain carries TRBV6-1 and TRBJ2-7; D gene unclear. Germline V lookup: CDR1 MNHNS, CDR2 SASEGT. V was trimmed by 5 bases and J by 6 bases, leaving 17 bases between them. The CDR3 sequence is 14 residues long. The CDR3: CASSLSGFPLEQYF. For the CDR3, the DNA is TGTGCCAGCAGTCTGTCCGGATTCCCGCTCGAGCAGTACTTC.

As to this clone: The sample carries other DNA sequences with the same CDR3. The V gene is TRBV30, the J gene TRBJ2-4; D remains unclear. In germline, CDR1 is GTSNPN, CDR2 SVGIG (reference sequence). The CDR3 length is 15 residues. With 1 base removed from V and 0 bases from J, the gap between germline ends came to 10 bases. The CDR3: CAWSATSLAKNIQYF. In DNA form, the CDR3 reads TGTGCCTGGAGTGCGACCTCGCTAGCCAAAAACATTCAGTACTTC.

V is TRBV5-1 and J is TRBJ2-1; TRBD2 matches at 13 bases. Trimming at V came to 4 bases and at J to 6 bases, leaving 10 bases not matched to a gene. The CDR3 consists of 17 residues. CDR1 is SGHRS and CDR2 is YFSETQ in the germline V gene. The CDR3 loop reads CASSPTSGGSVSNEQFF. The CDR3 region has the DNA TGCGCCAGCAGCCCGACTAGCGGGGGGTCAGTCAGCAATGAGCAGTTCTTC.

This clone has only one observation. CDR3 sequence: CASSPPVGREQFF. CDR3 sequence (DNA): TGTGCCAGCTCACCACCGGTGGGGAGGGAGCAGTTCTTC. The J gene is TRBJ2-1, the V gene TRBV18, with a tentative D call TRBD2 (6 bases). Trimming removed 0 bases at V and 10 bases at J, with 10 bases between. The CDR3 is 13 residues long. Per germline, CDR1 KGHSH and CDR2 LQKENI.

V and J are TRBV5-5 and TRBJ2-5; D not resolved. Per germline, CDR1 SGHKS and CDR2 YYEKEE (reference sequence). The CDR3 runs 16 residues. Trimming shortened V by 2 bases and J by 5 bases, and 19 bases separated the two germline ends. This chain's CDR3 is CASSFYPGGTSETQYF. For the CDR3, the DNA is TGTGCCAGCAGCTTCTACCCGGGTGGAACCTCGGAGACCCAGTACTTC.

The rearrangement joins TRBV19 to TRBJ1-1; no reliable D call. Germline loops: CDR1 LNHDA, CDR2 SQIVND (reference sequence). Deletions cut 1 base from V and 1 base from J, with 4 bases between. The CDR3 is made up of 13 amino acids. The CDR3 DNA follows: TGTGCCAGTAGTATAGGCCGGAACACTGAAGCTTTCTTT. Translation gives CASSIGRNTEAFF. The variable domain in full, with the rest retrieved from reference TRBV19 and TRBJ1-1, is DGGITQSPKYLFRKEGQNVTLSCEQNLNHDAMYWYRQDPGQGLRLIYYSQIVNDFQKGDIAEGYSVSREKKESFPLTVTSAQKNPTAFYLCASSIGRNTEAFFGQGTRLTVV.

The chain uses TRBV5-1 and TRBJ2-3; TRBD2 matches at 10 bases. Germline CDR1 is SGHRS and CDR2 is YFSETQ. The CDR3 totals 15 residues. J gave up 0 bases and V 7 bases, and 5 bases lay outside the gene matches. CDR3 protein: CASWASGGSTDTQYF. The CDR3 DNA reads as TGCGCCAGCTGGGCTAGCGGGGGTAGCACAGATACGCAGTATTTT.

This chain connects TRBV5-4 to TRBJ1-2; the D is unclear. The CDR3 runs to 14 residues. Trimming removed 0 bases at V and 4 bases at J, with 10 bases between. Germline CDR1 SGHNT, CDR2 YYREEE (reference sequence). This CDR3 reads CASSLDLLLYGYTF. The CDR3 DNA sequence: TGTGCCAGCAGCTTGGATCTACTCCTCTATGGCTACACCTTC.

The chain recombines TRBV5-6 with TRBJ1-2, with a tentative D call TRBD1 (5 bases). V was clipped by 2 bases and J by 6 bases, with 14 bases between them. Germline-derived CDR1 and CDR2 are SGHDT and YYEEEE. This CDR3 comprises 14 residues. CDR3 sequence reads: CASSFKRGMNGYTF. CDR3 nucleotide sequence: TGTGCCAGCAGCTTTAAAAGGGGAATGAATGGCTACACCTTC.

The chain recombines TRBV6-1 with TRBJ1-5, with TRBD1 identical over 8 bases. Trimming at V came to 1 base and at J to 6 bases, leaving 8 bases not matched to a gene. CDR1 is MNHNS and CDR2 is SASEGT in the germline V gene. The CDR3 is 16 residues long. The CDR3 reads CASSEGATGVGQPQHF. CDR3 sequence (DNA): TGTGCCAGCAGTGAAGGTGCGACAGGGGTCGGTCAGCCCCAGCATTTT.

This clone is a singleton in its sample. This chain links TRBV6-1 with TRBJ2-3; D is uncertain. The germline V and J ends were trimmed by 3 bases and 4 bases, with 14 bases remaining between them. CDR1 MNHNS and CDR2 SASEGT come from the germline V gene. This CDR3 is 15 amino acids long. The DNA for the CDR3 is TGTGCCAGCAGTGAGCCCCGACCATGGCCAGATACGCAGTATTTT. This translates into CASSEPRPWPDTQYF.

This clone was detected only once. The chain combines TRBV10-3 with TRBJ1-3; D remains unclear. CDR1 and CDR2 (germline): ENHRY, SYGVKD. The CDR3 is 16 residues long. Trimming left V 0 bases short and J 0 bases short, with 9 bases between. CDR3 sequence: CAISESSPNSGNTIYF. CDR3 nucleotide sequence: TGTGCCATCAGTGAGTCGTCTCCTAACTCTGGAAACACCATATATTTT.

This sequence joins TRBV2 and TRBJ1-5; D not certain. The V gene's germline CDR1 is SNHLY and CDR2 FYNNEI. Trimming stripped 3 bases from V and 0 bases from J, with 9 bases between. This CDR3 has 15 amino acids. In DNA, the CDR3 is TGTGCCAGCAGTGATTGGCGGACTAGCAATCAGCCCCAGCATTTT. It translates to CASSDWRTSNQPQHF.